This TCR beta chain is from a study of T cell changes during pregnancy in multiple sclerosis. V gave up 4 bases and J gave up 5 bases; unmatched junction bases: 5. Germline CDR1 reads SGHNT; CDR2 reads YYREEE (reference sequence). The CDR3 is 14 amino acids. TCRdb's copy holds only in-frame clones and misses some; the assay was immunoSEQ multiplex PCR. The sample shows just under 100,000 clones, approximately 94% of them seen only once. Sample: peripheral blood, taken after pregnancy. V and J are TRBV5-4 and TRBJ1-4; 7 nucleotides agree with TRBD1. The clonotype originates from a female donor with multiple sclerosis, enrolled in a pregnancy study. The CDR3 nucleotides are TGTGCCAGCAGCGCAGGGGGGCTGAATGAAAAACTGTTTTTT. Translating gives CASSAGGLNEKLFF.